This T cell receptor (beta chain) came from a study of PD-1 blockade in classical Hodgkin lymphoma. Study background: Intravenous nivolumab at 3 mg/kg was given to patients every 2 weeks.

There are 15 residues in the CDR3. V was clipped by 4 bases and J by 0 bases, with 11 bases between them. Per the germline V gene, CDR1 is SGHKS and CDR2 is YYEKEE (reference sequence). There was relapse after autologous stem cell transplantation in every patient, and there was variation in brentuximab vedotin exposure. The patients, who had relapsed/refractory classical Hodgkin lymphoma, achieved best responses of complete response, partial response or progressive disease. Clones were read by immunoSEQ multiplex PCR, and TCRdb kept only the in-frame ones, dropping some. The sample contains just over 25,000 clones, over 75% of which appear only once.

This TCR was sampled from a human donor with classical Hodgkin lymphoma. The chain carries TRBV5-5 and TRBJ1-3; a weak D match, TRBD1 (6 bases). This specimen consisted of peripheral blood mononuclear cells (PBMCs), obtained at baseline. The CDR3 sequence is CASSDGQISGNTIYF. CDR3 coding DNA: TGTGCCAGCAGCGACGGACAGATCTCTGGAAACACCATATATTTT.